The subject of this entry is one T cell receptor beta chain. Its antigen is as yet unknown. This sample stems from a study of T cells expressing NK-cell markers. Germline V gene sequence: CDR1 KGHSH, CDR2 LQKENI. The CDR3 sequence is 17 residues long. It was by 5'RACE template switching with UMIs that TCR beta cDNA was made. From the 5' RACE reads, TCRdb lists one entry per CDR3 protein and no DNA. In total, the table holds 400,000 to 450,000 distinct CDR3 sequences. Overall study results and limits: Similarly, these clonotypes led the CD3+CD56-NKG2C+ fraction as well in several donors. Dominant NKG2C+ clonotypes accounted for about 1.0-8% of CD8+ T cells in roughly 6 donors.

The TCR originated in a woman between 18 and 70 years old in good health. J is TRBJ2-7 and V is TRBV18; checking the TCRdb D call of TRBD2 is not possible without DNA. The sequenced material came from blood T cells: a sorted CD56 or NKG2C T cell subset, CD4+ or CD8+ T cells, or bulk PBMC T cells (not recorded which). CDR3 protein: CASSLAPMTGSSYEQYF.